The present TCR beta chain was sequenced within a study of cytomegalovirus exposure and HLA in healthy donors. Whole-study results and caveats: Reported results showed that the classifier diagnosed cytomegalovirus status with high specificity and sensitivity.

Turning to this clone: The antigen is undetermined.

The V gene's germline CDR1 is MNHNS and CDR2 SASEGT. The CDR3 sequence is 11 residues long. The V gene end was trimmed by 3 bases and the J gene end by 10 bases; junction bases not matched to a gene: 1. Researchers ran the PCR with 60 Vbeta and 13 Jbeta primers. Sequencing was performed with immunoSEQ multiplex PCR; in TCRdb, only in-frame clones are kept and a portion is missing. This sample's clone table lists about 200,000 clones. The receptor was derived from a man aged 30 to 39 in good health and CMV-seronegative. The sequenced sample consisted of PBMCs. V usage is TRBV6-1 and J usage is TRBJ1-2, with TRBD1 matching 8 bases. Here the CDR3 DNA reads TGTGCCAGCAGTGACCAGGGGGCCTACACCTTC. Protein sequence: CASSDQGAYTF.